The 9 T cell receptor beta chains given below trace back to one sample, sequenced in a study of T cell changes during pregnancy in multiple sclerosis. Profiled with immunoSEQ multiplex PCR; TCRdb holds only in-frame clones, not every one. The table shows some 140,000 clones, with roughly 95% occurring only once. The source was peripheral blood, collected after pregnancy. These receptors all come from a female donor with multiple sclerosis, enrolled in a pregnancy study.

This clone came up once. The CDR3 here is CSVWTGDDYGYTF. DNA of the CDR3: TGCAGCGTCTGGACAGGGGATGACTATGGCTACACCTTC. V usage is TRBV29-1 and J usage is TRBJ1-2; 9 bases fit TRBD1. The junction had 5 bases not matched to a gene; V was cut back by 6 bases and J by 3 bases. The CDR3 spans 13 residues. Germline CDR1 SQVTM, CDR2 ANQGSEA.

The chain combines TRBV5-4 with TRBJ2-1; 11 bases are shared with TRBD1. The germline gives CDR1 SGHNT, CDR2 YYREEE (reference sequence). With 5 bases clipped from V and 8 bases from J, the junction kept 3 bases outside the gene matches. The CDR3 is made up of 13 amino acids. The CDR3 spells CASRGQGGYEQFF. The CDR3 DNA sequence: TGTGCCAGCAGGGGACAGGGGGGGTATGAGCAGTTCTTC.

The V gene is TRBV9, the J gene TRBJ2-1, with 7 bases aligning to TRBD1. After removal of 0 bases from V and 6 bases from J, the junction contained 3 bases not matched to a gene. Germline-derived CDR1 and CDR2 are SGDLS and YYNGEE. This CDR3 comprises 14 residues. Written as DNA, the CDR3 is TGTGCCAGCAGCGTAGGGGACAGACTCAATGAGCAGTTCTTC. Translation: CASSVGDRLNEQFF.

The V gene is TRBV27, the J gene TRBJ2-7; 7 nucleotides align to TRBD1. CDR1 and CDR2 (germline): MNHEY, SMNVEV (reference sequence). The CDR3 loop spans 14 amino acids. The junction had 7 bases not matched to a gene; V was cut back by 5 bases and J by 3 bases. The CDR3 here is CASSQDRAHYEQYF. The CDR3 coding sequence is TGTGCCAGCAGTCAAGACAGGGCCCACTACGAGCAGTACTTC.

The sample holds one count of this clone. The chain carries TRBV7-9 and TRBJ1-2; 9 nucleotides align to TRBD1. The germline V gene encodes CDR1 SEHNR and CDR2 FQNEAQ (reference sequence). The CDR3 has 15 residues. The ends lost 5 bases at V and 4 bases at J; junction bases unmatched: 8. The CDR3 here is CASSAGQGTFYGYTF. The DNA of the CDR3 is TGTGCCAGCAGCGCAGGACAGGGGACGTTCTATGGCTACACCTTC.

This sequence joins TRBV29-1 and TRBJ2-5; 7 bases are shared with TRBD2. Trimming took 5 bases from V and 2 from J; bases not matched to a gene: 5. In germline, CDR1 is SQVTM, CDR2 ANQGSEA. CDR3 length equals 13 residues. CDR3 residues: CSVQLAVQETQYF. Here the CDR3 DNA reads TGCAGCGTTCAGCTAGCGGTTCAAGAGACCCAGTACTTC.

The V and J genes are TRBV28 and TRBJ1-4; D might be TRBD1 (5 bases). The V gene lost 6 bases and the J gene lost 2 bases, with 16 bases spanning the gap. CDR3 length: 16 residues. The V gene's germline CDR1 is MDHEN and CDR2 SYDVKM. The CDR3 spells CASSLEGTRTNEKLFF. CDR3 DNA sequence: TGTGCCAGCAGCCTCGAGGGGACTCGCACTAATGAAAAACTGTTTTTT.

The chain links TRBV28 to TRBJ2-7; 7 positions match TRBD2. The V segment lost 6 bases and the J segment 0 bases; nucleotides outside the gene matches: 5. There are 14 residues in the CDR3. Germline loops: CDR1 MDHEN, CDR2 SYDVKM. CDR3 sequence (DNA): TGTGCCAGCAGCGTAGCGGGTCCCTCCTACGAGCAGTACTTC. Translation: CASSVAGPSYEQYF.

The chain combines TRBV15 with TRBJ2-7; 10 bases fit TRBD2. The CDR3 is 18 amino acids. Germline V gene data show CDR1 as LNHNV and CDR2 as YYDKDF (reference sequence). V was clipped by 3 bases and J by 5 bases; unmatched bases: 16. The CDR3 bases are TGTGCCACCAGCAGGTTACTAGCGGGAACGGGGGTAGGGGACGAGCAGTACTTC. Amino acid sequence: CATSRLLAGTGVGDEQYF.